A single TCR beta chain is shown here with its context. What it binds is unknown. Here immunoSEQ multiplex PCR was the method, and the copy in TCRdb shows in-frame clones only, minus some. The sample yields approximately 57,000 clones, approximately 78% seen once. The data were taken from a study of a mutant IDH1 vaccine in newly diagnosed glioma. Across the study: First vaccine doses came 4-6 weeks after radiotherapy alone, or with temozolomide cycles. Of treated patients, around 62% were men and roughly 38% women, averaging about 40 years. Patients previously underwent radiotherapy, temozolomide, or both, and most underwent both.

Whole-study findings and limits: Induction of immune responses by the vaccine occurred in 93.3% of patients.

The time point denotes: week 23, last vaccination. All doses held 300 ug of mutant IDH1 20-mer peptide, with topical imiquimod. Trimming took off 2 bases at V and 9 bases at J, with 10 bases between the two ends. This CDR3 contains 12 residues. Germline CDR1 reads MNHNS; CDR2 reads SASEGT. This clonotype was sampled from a middle-aged woman with glioma. Some clones in this sample may be carry-over from other donors' samples. The genes are TRBV6-1 and TRBJ1-2; no clear D. Sequencing was performed on PBMCs, taken from a glioma patient whose treatment included an IDH1 peptide vaccine. This CDR3 reads CASSENSLRYTF. As DNA, the CDR3 is TGTGCCAGCAGTGAAAATTCTCTCCGCTACACCTTC.